This TCR beta chain comes out of a study of shared clonotypes between healthy human individuals (dated by TCRdb to the early 2020s). Describing the broader study: The cohort comprised two women and a few men aged 18 to 49 years. For each donor, CD4 naive and CD4 memory were each run on three plates, CD8 naive on two plates, and CD8 memory on one plate. To estimate repertoire size and how much clonotypes are shared between individuals, the study performed deep sequencing of blood TCR repertoires from 4 to 6 healthy adults. Libraries were prepared and TCR repertoires were sequenced by different laboratories using diverse techniques, in order to increase sequencing depth and limit assay-specific biases. Each donor's leukapheresis produced roughly between roughly 0.85 and 10 billion PBMCs.

On the study overall, not on this receptor specifically: Naive subsets generally had larger estimated clonotype richness than memory subsets did. Pairwise subsampling led to the expectation that sequencing depth would affect the degree of clonotype sharing among donors. Sampling was restricted to blood, and TCR repertoires in tissue are likely to differ from TCR repertoires in blood. Compared with non-shared clonotypes, the clonotypes found in all four sorted-subset donors had higher generation probabilities. When a few donors were compared, the shared fraction of clonotypes was about 5.5% for naive CD4, approximately 3.3% for naive CD8, more than 2% for memory CD4, and approximately 0.4% for memory CD8. The genetic and exposure-history diversity represented was limited by the small number of donors. Incomplete sequencing was indicated by rarefaction of sorted-subset datasets, despite the large sequencing depth.

Donors were healthy HIV-negative adults with no recently reported acute infections or vaccinations. Every donor was a Caucasian adult living in Nashville, Tennessee, USA. CD4+ T cells were enriched by magnetic negative selection; naive cells were then positively selected on CD45RA, and the negative fraction formed the memory subset. Blood was obtained by leukapheresis, after which PBMCs were separated by Ficoll-Histopaque density gradient centrifugation and cryopreserved in liquid nitrogen vapor phase. Analytical flow cytometry was used to check the purity and quantity of every magnetically sorted T cell population. Genomic DNA was isolated from every sorted fraction and measured by UV absorbance on a Nanodrop 2000c. TCR CDR3 regions were amplified from genomic DNA by multiplex PCR using the deep immunoSEQ assay. Genomic DNA extracted from each cell subset was distributed evenly over all wells of several immunoSEQ 96-well plates, and each plate served as one replicate. For sorted subsets, each replicate PCR was loaded with about 0.2 ug genomic DNA, equivalent to 30,000 or so T cell genomes. Purified libraries were measured with a Qubit 3.0 fluorometer, size-checked on a Bioanalyzer 2100, and measured again with the KAPA Library Quantification kit. Every immunoSEQ 96-well plate was sequenced on a dedicated single-read 150-cycle Illumina NextSeq 550 flow cell. Processing in the source paper ran as follows. Because the immunoSEQ output included only junctional sequences and no quality scores, the filtering could not be the same as the filtering used for full-length reads. To assign V/J genes and CDR3, sequences were annotated using PyIR, a Python wrapper for IgBLAST v1.9, with IMGT germline references. Reads were removed for weak V/J assignments (E-value above 1e-6), missing CDR3, stop codons, out-of-frame junctions, or ambiguous translated residues. V3J clonotypes were defined as sequences sharing the same inferred V gene, J gene, and CDR3 amino acid sequence. Percentage overlap between repertoires was calculated by dividing the number of shared unique clonotypes by the size of the smaller repertoire. Repertoire richness was assessed with RTK rarefaction, the Chao1 estimator, and Recon v2.1 estimates of unobserved clonotypes. For all TCRbeta clonotypes obtained by the gDNA method from four donors, generation probabilities were computed with OLGA. In TCRdb, the immuneACCESS table is reduced to in-frame sequences with V and J assigned. These tables do not hold every clone; where another copy was compared, an unresolved V gene accounts for under half, and the others remain unexplained. The D gene and trimming were derived from the DNA, and the V and J assignments and clone size from that table. This sample is represented by 2,500,000 or so clones; 85% to 95% of them were singletons. Of the sample, more than 0.35% falls within the top ten clones.

On this clone: Its specific antigen is unknown. No much larger clone exists at a distance of one base, and base qualities are not known.

Sequenced material: naive CD4+ T cells from PBMCs. The sample's cell subset or site, from its label and the paper: CD45RA+ positively selected. The clonotype comes from a man aged 18 to 30 in good health. Some clones in this sample may be carry-over from other donors' samples.

The CDR3 reads CASSYSGTSGSPPYF. The DNA sequence follows: TGTGCCAGCAGTTACTCCGGGACTAGCGGGAGTCCCCCGTACTTC. The V and J genes are TRBV6-5 and TRBJ2-5, with 14 bases aligning to TRBD2. The germline V gene gives CDR1 as MNHEY and CDR2 as SVGAGI. V is trimmed back by 0 bases and J by 13 bases, and the junction contains 7 bases that no gene match accounts for. Spanning cysteine to phenylalanine, the CDR3 consists of 15 amino acids. The retained sequence is limited to the CDR3, 45 bases, with the frame set at the first base.